Listed here is a single T cell receptor (beta chain). The antigen is unknown. Trimming stripped 5 bases from V and 6 bases from J, with 11 bases between. The CDR3 contains 12 residues. The germline V gene has CDR1 SGHTA and CDR2 FQGNSA. This sample was included in a study of blood T cells in healthy people across ages. A second about 7 to 11 cycle PCR used barcoded and J-beta primers. TCRdb used MiXCR to reprocess the 5' RACE reads, holding one entry per CDR3 protein. The sample has approximately 350,000 distinct CDR3 sequences; about 49% are singletons. General observations from the study: It was held that the diversity estimates obtained from one million T cells were underestimates. TCR beta diversity was tightly associated with the proportion of naive T cells.

The source is a man between 60 and 70 years old in good health. The specimen sequenced was blood. The chain is built from TRBV7-2 and TRBJ2-7; D not certain. The CDR3, as DNA: TGTGCCAGCAGCCCCGCATTCAGCGAGCAGTACTTC. Residues: CASSPAFSEQYF.